The 15 T cell receptor beta chains below all came from one sample that was sequenced in a study of blood T cell repertoires in COVID-19. The protocol was immunoSEQ multiplex PCR, while the TCRdb copy is restricted to in-frame clones and leaves out a portion. The sample yields around 170,000 clones, approximately 80% seen once. The sequenced sample consisted of PBMCs or T cells enriched from blood (not recorded which). The receptors stem from a man aged 60 to 75 who had been exposed to COVID-19.

The V and J genes are TRBV7-9 and TRBJ2-7, with a possible D match to TRBD1 (5 bases). The CDR3 totals 13 residues. Per germline, CDR1 SEHNR and CDR2 FQNEAQ (reference sequence). V was cut by 3 bases and J by 3 bases, with 9 bases left in between. CDR3 DNA: TGTGCCAGCAGCTTTGGCCAGGGCTACGAGCAGTACTTC. It specifies CASSFGQGYEQYF.

This clone appeared once. V and J are TRBV6-5 and TRBJ2-1, with 8 bases fitting TRBD2. The germline V gene has CDR1 MNHEY and CDR2 SVGAGI. This CDR3 is 13 amino acids long. With V trimmed by 6 bases and J by 6 bases, 4 bases remained unmatched. The DNA for the CDR3 is TGTGCCAGCAGCGGGGGACTAGTCAATGAGCAGTTCTTC. It encodes CASSGGLVNEQFF.

The chain couples TRBV9 to TRBJ2-7, with 8 positions matching TRBD2. Germline CDR1 is SGDLS and CDR2 is YYNGEE. This CDR3 contains 15 residues. With V trimmed by 0 bases and J by 5 bases, 7 bases remained unmatched. CDR3 nucleotide sequence: TGTGCCAGCAGCGTAGCAGCGGGAGATTGGGACGAGCAGTACTTC. This encodes CASSVAAGDWDEQYF.

The DNA of the CDR3 is TGTGCCAGCAGCCTGACAGTTCCAAACTATGGCTACACCTTC. It yields the protein CASSLTVPNYGYTF. J is TRBJ1-2 and V is TRBV7-2; D is perhaps TRBD1 (5 bases). Deletions cut 5 bases from V and 2 bases from J, with 12 bases between. CDR1 SGHTA and CDR2 FQGNSA come from the germline V gene. The CDR3 spans 14 residues.

This clone occurred once. The rearrangement uses TRBV19 and TRBJ1-1, with D unresolved. Per the germline V gene, CDR1 is LNHDA and CDR2 is SQIVND (reference sequence). The CDR3 length is 13 residues. V was shortened by 3 bases and J by 5 bases, with 10 bases between the two germline ends. The CDR3 here is CASSIQVFTEAFF. The CDR3 nucleotides read TGTGCCAGTAGTATCCAGGTTTTTACTGAAGCTTTCTTT.

The gene calls are TRBV24-1 and TRBJ2-7; TRBD2 matches 16 bases. CDR1 is KGHDR, CDR2 SFDVKD, per germline. The V and J ends lost 3 bases and 7 bases, in that order; junction bases with no gene match: 8. The CDR3 is made up of 17 amino acids. The CDR3 sequence is CATSDAGTSGRAREQYF. The CDR3 DNA reads as TGTGCCACCAGTGATGCCGGGACTAGCGGGAGGGCGCGGGAGCAGTACTTC.

Only one count was recorded for this clone. The rearrangement joins TRBV11-2 to TRBJ2-1; the match to TRBD2 covers 8 bases. Germline V CDR1 and CDR2: SGHAT, FQNNGV. This CDR3 contains 15 residues. V shed 5 bases, J shed 7 bases, and the junction held 10 bases outside the gene matches. This CDR3 is CASSPWVSGGNEQFF. In DNA form, the CDR3 reads TGTGCCAGCAGCCCCTGGGTGTCGGGGGGGAATGAGCAGTTCTTC.

Here the CDR3 reads CASSRGTGDETQYF. DNA for the CDR3: TGTGCCAGCAGCCGGGGGACAGGGGACGAGACCCAGTACTTC. The rearrangement links TRBV7-2 to TRBJ2-5; 10 bases line up with TRBD1. V was pared by 5 bases and J by 5 bases, with 5 bases of the junction left unmatched. Per the germline V gene, CDR1 is SGHTA and CDR2 is FQGNSA. There are 14 residues in the CDR3. Full variable domain (outside the CDR3, taken from reference TRBV7-2 and TRBJ2-5): GAGVSQSPSNKVTEKGKDVELRCDPISGHTALYWYRQSLGQGLEFLIYFQGNSAPDKSGLPSDRFSAERTGGSVSTLTIQRTQQEDSAVYLCASSRGTGDETQYFGPGTRLLVL.

This clone was seen just once. The V and J genes are TRBV5-6 and TRBJ1-2; 11 bases agree with TRBD1. After removal of 4 bases from V and 8 bases from J, the junction contained 7 bases not matched to a gene. There are 14 residues in the CDR3. CDR1 and CDR2 from the germline V gene are SGHDT and YYEEEE. The CDR3 nucleotides are TGTGCCAGCAGCGCTGGACAGGGGGCGCAAGGCTACACCTTC. It encodes CASSAGQGAQGYTF.

The chain couples TRBV5-1 to TRBJ2-5, with 7 bases aligning to TRBD2. V was clipped by 4 bases and J by 1 base; unmatched bases: 10. This CDR3 has 16 amino acids. Germline assignment: CDR1 SGHRS and CDR2 YFSETQ. The CDR3 DNA sequence: TGCGCCAGCAGCCCAGACCCGAGCGGGATCCAAGAGACCCAGTACTTC. It specifies CASSPDPSGIQETQYF.

J is TRBJ2-7 and V is TRBV2; TRBD1 is a possible D gene (6 bases). The CDR3 has 13 residues. Germline CDR1 SNHLY, CDR2 FYNNEI. Trimming removed 7 bases at V and 4 bases at J, with 14 bases between. The CDR3 loop is CASKQGTLYEQYF. Written as DNA, the CDR3 is TGTGCCAGCAAACAGGGAACCCTATACGAGCAGTACTTC.

The gene calls are TRBV6-5 and TRBJ2-6; no firm D call. Trimming left V 2 bases short and J 0 bases short, with 8 bases between. Germline CDR1 reads MNHEY; CDR2 reads SVGAGI. The CDR3 spans 16 residues. CDR3 sequence reads: CASSYDISSGANVLTF. CDR3 bases: TGTGCCAGCAGTTACGACATAAGCTCTGGGGCCAACGTCCTGACTTTC.

The chain carries TRBV5-4 and TRBJ2-1; D ambiguous. Trimming left V 4 bases short and J 1 base short, with 6 bases between. The CDR3 is 13 residues long. Germline V gene sequence: CDR1 SGHNT, CDR2 YYREEE (reference sequence). CDR3 region: CASSAQSYNEQFF. In DNA form, the CDR3 reads TGTGCCAGCAGCGCACAGTCCTACAATGAGCAGTTCTTC.

Comments on this clone: Within the sample, other DNA sequences also encode this same CDR3. The chain carries TRBV2 and TRBJ1-5; 8 bases align to TRBD1. V lost 6 bases to trimming and J lost 6 bases; unmatched junction nucleotides: 7. Germline CDR1 reads SNHLY; CDR2 reads FYNNEI. CDR3 size: 14 residues. The CDR3 DNA sequence: TGTGCCAGCAGGGGACAGGAAGGCGGTCAGCCCCAGCATTTT. Translation gives CASRGQEGGQPQHF.

In DNA, the CDR3 is TGTGCCAGCAGTGACAGGGCAATTCAGCCCCAGCATTTT. It translates to CASSDRAIQPQHF. The chain employs TRBV6-1 and TRBJ1-5, with a tentative D call TRBD1 (5 bases). Looked up from germline, CDR1 is MNHNS and CDR2 is SASEGT. V was clipped by 3 bases and J by 6 bases, with 9 bases between them. The CDR3 runs 13 residues.